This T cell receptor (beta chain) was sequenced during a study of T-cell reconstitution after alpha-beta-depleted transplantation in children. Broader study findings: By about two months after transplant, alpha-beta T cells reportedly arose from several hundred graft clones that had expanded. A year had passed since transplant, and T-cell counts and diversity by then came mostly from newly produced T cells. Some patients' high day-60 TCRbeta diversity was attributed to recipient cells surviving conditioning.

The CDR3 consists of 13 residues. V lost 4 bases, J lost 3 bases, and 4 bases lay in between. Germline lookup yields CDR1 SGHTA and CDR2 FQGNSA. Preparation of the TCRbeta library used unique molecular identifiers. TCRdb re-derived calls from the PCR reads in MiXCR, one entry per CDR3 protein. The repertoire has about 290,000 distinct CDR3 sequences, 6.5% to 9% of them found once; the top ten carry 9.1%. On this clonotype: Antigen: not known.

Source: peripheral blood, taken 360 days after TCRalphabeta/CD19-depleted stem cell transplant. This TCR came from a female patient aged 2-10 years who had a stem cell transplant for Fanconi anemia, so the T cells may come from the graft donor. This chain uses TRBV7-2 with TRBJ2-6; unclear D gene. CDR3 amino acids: CASSSFGANVLTF. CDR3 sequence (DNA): TGTGCCAGCAGCTCCTTTGGGGCCAACGTCCTGACTTTC.